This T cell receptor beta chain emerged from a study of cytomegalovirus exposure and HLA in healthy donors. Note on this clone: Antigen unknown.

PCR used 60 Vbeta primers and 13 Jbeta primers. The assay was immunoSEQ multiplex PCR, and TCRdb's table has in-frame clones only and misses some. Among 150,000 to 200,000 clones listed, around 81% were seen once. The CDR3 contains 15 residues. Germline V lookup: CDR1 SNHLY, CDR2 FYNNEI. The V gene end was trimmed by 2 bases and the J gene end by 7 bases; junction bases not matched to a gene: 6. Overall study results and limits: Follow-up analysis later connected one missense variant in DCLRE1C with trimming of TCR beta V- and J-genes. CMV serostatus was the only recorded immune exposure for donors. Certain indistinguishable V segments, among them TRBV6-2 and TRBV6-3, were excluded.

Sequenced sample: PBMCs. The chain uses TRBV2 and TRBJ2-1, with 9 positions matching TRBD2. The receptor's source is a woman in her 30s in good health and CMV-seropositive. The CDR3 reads CASSESAGGPNEQFF. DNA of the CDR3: TGTGCCAGCAGTGAATCCGCGGGAGGGCCGAATGAGCAGTTCTTC.